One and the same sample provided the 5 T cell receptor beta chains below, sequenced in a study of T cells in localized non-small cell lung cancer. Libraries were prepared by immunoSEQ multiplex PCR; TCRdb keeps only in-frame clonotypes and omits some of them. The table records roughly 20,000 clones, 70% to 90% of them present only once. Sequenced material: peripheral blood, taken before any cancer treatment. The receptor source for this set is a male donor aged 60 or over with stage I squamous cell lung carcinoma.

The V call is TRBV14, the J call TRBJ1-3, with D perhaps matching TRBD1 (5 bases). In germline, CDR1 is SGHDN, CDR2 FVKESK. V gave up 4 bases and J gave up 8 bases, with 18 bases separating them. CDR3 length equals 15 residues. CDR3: CASSLSARERDTIYF. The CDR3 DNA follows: TGTGCCAGCAGCCTTAGCGCCAGGGAGAGGGACACCATATATTTT.

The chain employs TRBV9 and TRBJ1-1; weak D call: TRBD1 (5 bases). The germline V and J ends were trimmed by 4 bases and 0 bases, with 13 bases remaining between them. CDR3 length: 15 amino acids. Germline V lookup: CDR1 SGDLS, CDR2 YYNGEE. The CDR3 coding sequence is TGTGCCAGCAGCTCAGCCCGACAGCTGAACACTGAAGCTTTCTTT. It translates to CASSSARQLNTEAFF.

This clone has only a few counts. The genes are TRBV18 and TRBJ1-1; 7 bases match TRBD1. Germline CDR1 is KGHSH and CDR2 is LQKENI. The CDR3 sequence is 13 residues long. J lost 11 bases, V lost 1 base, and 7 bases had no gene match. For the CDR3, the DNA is TGTGCCAGCTCACCACAAGGACAGGCAATGGCTTTCTTT. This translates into CASSPQGQAMAFF.

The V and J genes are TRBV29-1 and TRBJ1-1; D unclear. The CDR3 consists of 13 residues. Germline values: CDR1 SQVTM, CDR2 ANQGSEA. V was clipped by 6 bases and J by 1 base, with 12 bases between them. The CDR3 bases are TGCAGCGTGGGCCCGGACGGGAACACTGAAGCTTTCTTT. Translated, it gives CSVGPDGNTEAFF.

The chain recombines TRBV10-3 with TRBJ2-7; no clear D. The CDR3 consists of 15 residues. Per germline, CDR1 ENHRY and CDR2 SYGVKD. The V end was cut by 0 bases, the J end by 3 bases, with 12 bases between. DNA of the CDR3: TGTGCCATCAGTGAGTCGATCAGGCACCACTACGAGCAGTACTTC. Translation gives CAISESIRHHYEQYF.